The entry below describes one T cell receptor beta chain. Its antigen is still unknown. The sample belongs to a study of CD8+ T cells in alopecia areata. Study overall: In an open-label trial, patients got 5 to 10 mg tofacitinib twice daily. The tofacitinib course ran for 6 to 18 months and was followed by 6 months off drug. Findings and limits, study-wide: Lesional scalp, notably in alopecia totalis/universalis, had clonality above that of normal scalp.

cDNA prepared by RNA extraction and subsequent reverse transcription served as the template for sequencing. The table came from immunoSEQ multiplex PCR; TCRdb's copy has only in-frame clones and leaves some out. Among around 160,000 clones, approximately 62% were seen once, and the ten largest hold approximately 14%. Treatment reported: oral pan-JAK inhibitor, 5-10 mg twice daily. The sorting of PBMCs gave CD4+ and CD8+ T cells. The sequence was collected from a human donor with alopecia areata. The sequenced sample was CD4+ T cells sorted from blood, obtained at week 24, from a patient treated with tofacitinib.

The CDR3 region has the DNA TGTGCCAGCAGCGCGACCTATGGCTACACCTTC. Translation: CASSATYGYTF. The V gene is TRBV2, the J gene TRBJ1-2; no clear D. CDR1 and CDR2 (germline): SNHLY, FYNNEI. Trimming pared 6 bases from V and 4 bases from J, leaving 6 bases between. The CDR3 covers 11 residues.